What follows are 20 T cell receptor beta chains derived from one specimen sequenced in a study of blood T cell repertoires in COVID-19. Produced via immunoSEQ multiplex PCR; TCRdb's table is partial and in-frame only. Seen here are roughly 220,000 clones, roughly 84% observed once, and the top ten hold 1.4%. The sample comprised peripheral blood. Source of these receptors: a woman aged 40 to 49 who had recovered from COVID-19.

The chain has TRBV3-1 (or the pseudogene TRBV3-2) and TRBJ2-1, with 9 bases fitting TRBD2. With V trimmed by 4 bases and J by 8 bases, 6 bases remained unmatched. The CDR3 length is 14 residues. CDR1 is LGHDT and CDR2 is YNNKEL in the germline V gene (reference sequence). Here the CDR3 DNA reads TGTGCCAGCAGCCTGGGACTAGCAGGCGATGAGCAGTTCTTC. This codes for CASSLGLAGDEQFF.

The rearrangement links TRBV19 to TRBJ2-7; 7 bases are a match to TRBD1. The CDR3 is made up of 12 amino acids. Germline-derived CDR1 and CDR2 are LNHDA and SQIVND (reference sequence). V shed 7 bases, J shed 5 bases, and the junction held 5 bases outside the gene matches. CDR3 residues: CASKTGFHEQYF. In DNA form, the CDR3 reads TGTGCCAGTAAGACAGGGTTCCACGAGCAGTACTTC.

The chain joins TRBV3-1 (or the pseudogene TRBV3-2) to TRBJ2-2; tentatively, D is TRBD2 (5 bases). CDR3 length: 14 amino acids. V was cut by 0 bases and J by 7 bases, with 9 bases left in between. Germline V lookup: CDR1 LGHDT, CDR2 YNNKEL (reference sequence). CDR3 DNA sequence: TGTGCCAGCAGCCAAGATCCGGGGAGCGGGGAGCTGTTTTTT. Amino acids: CASSQDPGSGELFF.

The genes are TRBV5-1 and TRBJ2-3; 8 nucleotides line up with TRBD1. The germline V gene has CDR1 SGHRS and CDR2 YFSETQ. The CDR3 has 15 residues. Trimming took 3 bases from V and 4 from J; bases not matched to a gene: 7. The CDR3 loop is CASSSGTGGPDTQYF. The DNA for the CDR3 is TGCGCCAGCAGCTCCGGGACAGGAGGTCCAGATACGCAGTATTTT.

The sample holds one count of this clone. The chain uses TRBV7-3 and TRBJ1-6; D gene ambiguous. The CDR3 totals 14 residues. Germline CDR1 is SGHTA and CDR2 is FQGTGA. Trimming removed 6 bases from V and 0 bases from J, with 6 bases in between. CDR3 nucleotide sequence: TGTGCCAGCAGTAGGAGCTCCTATAATTCACCCCTCCACTTT. Encoded protein: CASSRSSYNSPLHF.

The chain combines TRBV19 with TRBJ2-7; D not certain. The CDR3 spans 13 residues. V lost 7 bases and J lost 0, with 10 bases in between. The V gene's germline CDR1 is LNHDA and CDR2 SQIVND (reference sequence). CDR3 in amino acids: CASKADFSYEQYF. CDR3 bases: TGTGCCAGTAAGGCCGACTTCTCCTACGAGCAGTACTTC.

The rearrangement uses TRBV5-4 and TRBJ1-1, with D perhaps TRBD1 (6 bases). This CDR3 is 15 amino acids long. Trimming shortened V by 4 bases and J by 1 base, and 14 bases separated the two germline ends. Per germline, CDR1 SGHNT and CDR2 YYREEE (reference sequence). CDR3 region: CASSGPGHQNTEAFF. The CDR3 DNA reads TGTGCCAGCAGCGGACCGGGACACCAGAACACTGAAGCTTTCTTT.

The chain is built from TRBV7-8 and TRBJ2-1; tentative D call: TRBD2 (5 bases). The CDR3 is 15 residues long. Per the germline V gene, CDR1 is SGHVS and CDR2 is FQNEAQ. The V end was cut by 4 bases, the J end by 2 bases, with 12 bases between. CDR3 in amino acids: CASSSILETYNEQFF. For the CDR3, the DNA is TGTGCCAGCAGCTCGATACTAGAGACCTACAATGAGCAGTTCTTC.

The chain joins TRBV7-2 to TRBJ2-1; 8 bases are a match to TRBD2. The CDR3 runs to 15 residues. CDR1 is SGHTA and CDR2 is FQGNSA in the germline V gene. J lost 3 bases, V lost 1 base, and 2 bases had no gene match. Here the CDR3 DNA reads TGTGCCAGCAGCTTAGTGACTAGCGACTACAATGAGCAGTTCTTC. This translates into CASSLVTSDYNEQFF.

This clone was observed once. The chain carries TRBV18 and TRBJ2-7; TRBD1 agrees at 8 bases. Germline CDR1 reads KGHSH; CDR2 reads LQKENI. Trimming took 1 base from V and 3 from J; bases not matched to a gene: 5. CDR3 length: 15 amino acids. The CDR3 region has the DNA TGTGCCAGCTCACCACTTACTACAGGGGGCTACGAGCAGTACTTC. Protein: CASSPLTTGGYEQYF.

This clone was counted a few times. The CDR3 sequence is CASSQGQYGYTF. In DNA, the CDR3 is TGTGCCAGCAGCCAGGGACAGTATGGCTACACCTTC. V is TRBV28 and J is TRBJ1-2; 7 nucleotides agree with TRBD1. Losses at the gene ends were 6 bases for V and 5 bases for J; bases not matched to a gene: 3. Germline assignment: CDR1 MDHEN and CDR2 SYDVKM. This CDR3 region has 12 residues.

The chain has TRBV5-1 and TRBJ2-1; D perhaps matches TRBD1 (7 bases). The CDR3 is made up of 13 amino acids. Germline lookup yields CDR1 SGHRS and CDR2 YFSETQ. Between the trimmed V and J ends, which lost 7 bases and 6 bases, there was a span of 14 bases. CDR3 protein: CASFRQGGNEQFF. CDR3 sequence (DNA): TGCGCCAGCTTCAGGCAGGGGGGCAATGAGCAGTTCTTC.

CDR3 nucleotide sequence: TGTGCCAGCAGCAAAGAGGGACAGGGGGACACTGAAGCTTTCTTT. It translates to CASSKEGQGDTEAFF. The genes are TRBV21-1 and TRBJ1-1; the table's D gene call, TRBD1, was not cross checked with the DNA. TRBV21-1 is a pseudogene locus. This CDR3 comprises 15 residues.

The rearrangement links TRBV19 to TRBJ1-1, with 7 bases identical to TRBD1. The CDR3 is 16 amino acids. Germline V gives CDR1 LNHDA, CDR2 SQIVND (reference sequence). Trimming at V came to 4 bases and at J to 0 bases, leaving 8 bases not matched to a gene. The CDR3 DNA follows: TGTGCCAGTAGTACACTAGCCGGGACAGTGAACACTGAAGCTTTCTTT. It encodes CASSTLAGTVNTEAFF.

Of note for this clone: At the DNA level, this CDR3 is encoded by other sequences in the same sample as well. This chain joins TRBV5-8 and TRBJ1-2; a weak D match, TRBD1 (6 bases). The germline V and J ends were trimmed by 4 bases and 7 bases, with 14 bases remaining between them. The CDR3 totals 13 residues. CDR1 is SGHTS, CDR2 YDEGEE, per germline. The CDR3 DNA sequence: TGTGCCAGCAGCCCTGCGGGGGGGCGTGGCTACACCTTC. Protein sequence: CASSPAGGRGYTF.

V usage is TRBV27 and J usage is TRBJ1-1, with a possible D match to TRBD1 (5 bases). The CDR3 is 14 residues long. CDR1 and CDR2 from the germline V gene are MNHEY and SMNVEV (reference sequence). The ends were cut back, 2 bases at V and 2 bases at J, with 9 bases in the middle. As DNA, the CDR3 is TGTGCCAGCAGTTTAGGGGCTTACAACACTGAAGCTTTCTTT. It translates to CASSLGAYNTEAFF.

This chain joins TRBV5-8 and TRBJ1-5; 9 nucleotides line up with TRBD1. This CDR3 contains 15 residues. After removal of 4 bases from V and 5 bases from J, the junction contained 7 bases not matched to a gene. Germline V lookup: CDR1 SGHTS, CDR2 YDEGEE. The chain's CDR3 is CASSRRGQGYQPQHF. The DNA of the CDR3 is TGTGCCAGCAGCCGAAGGGGACAGGGATATCAGCCCCAGCATTTT.

The chain links TRBV3-1 (or the pseudogene TRBV3-2) to TRBJ1-6; 7 bases fit TRBD1. V dropped 4 bases and J dropped 1; count of bases not matched to a gene: 4. The CDR3 is 16 residues long. CDR1 and CDR2 (germline): LGHDT, YNNKEL (reference sequence). In DNA, the CDR3 is TGTGCCAGCAGCCCGCAGGGGGGATCCTATAATTCACCCCTCCACTTT. This sequence encodes CASSPQGGSYNSPLHF.

The chain combines TRBV13 with TRBJ1-2; TRBD1 matches 11 bases. This CDR3 comprises 17 residues. Trimming removed 0 bases from V and 4 bases from J; junction bases left unmatched: 7. Germline V lookup: CDR1 PRHDT, CDR2 FYEKMQ (reference sequence). Here the CDR3 reads CASSLGTRDRGTYGYTF. The CDR3 coding sequence is TGTGCCAGCAGCTTAGGAACCCGGGACAGGGGGACCTATGGCTACACCTTC.

The gene calls are TRBV5-4 and TRBJ1-6; perhaps TRBD1 as D (6 bases). The germline gives CDR1 SGHNT, CDR2 YYREEE (reference sequence). The V gene lost 4 bases and the J gene lost 8 bases, with 10 bases spanning the gap. The CDR3 extends over 13 amino acids. In nucleotides, the CDR3 is TGTGCCAGCAGCCAAAACAGGGATTCACCCCTCCACTTT. Protein: CASSQNRDSPLHF.